Listed below are T cell receptor beta chains from one sample, sequenced in a study of CD8 T cells in ankylosing spondylitis. TCRdb ran MiXCR on the 5' RACE reads and lists one entry per CDR3 protein. The table lists 250,000 to 350,000 distinct CDR3 sequences, around 8% of them singletons. The sequencing input was blood, either unsorted or a sorted T cell fraction (not recorded which). These receptors all come from a male donor with ankylosing spondylitis. Each CDR3 is given with its conserved first and last residue. Fields, in order: J gene, D gene, V gene, clone size, CDR3 protein, CDR3 DNA. The D gene is left open where the match is weak. Clone size appears in some rows only: once, few, many, or a class for an expanded clone.

TRBJ2-6 | - | TRBV6-2/TRBV6-3 | few | CASSYLSGSSSGANVLTF | TGTGCCAGCAGTTACCTGTCAGGTTCCTCCTCTGGGGCCAACGTCCTGACTTTC
TRBJ2-1 | TRBD2 | TRBV20-1 | once | CSFDPSGRWAEQFF | TGCAGCTTTGACCCTAGCGGGAGATGGGCTGAGCAGTTCTTC
TRBJ2-7 | TRBD2 | TRBV20-1 | many | CSAKPLAGVSEQYF | TGCAGTGCTAAACCACTAGCGGGAGTTTCGGAGCAGTACTTC
TRBJ2-3 | TRBD1 | TRBV7-7 | few | CASSSGTGDTDTQYF | TGTGCTAGCAGCAGCGGGACAGGGGACACAGATACGCAGTATTTT
TRBJ1-6 | TRBD1 | TRBV3-1 | few | CASSQTGDSPLHF | TGTGCCAGCAGCCAAACAGGGGATTCACCCCTCCACTTT
TRBJ2-7 | - | TRBV5-1 | - | CASSLDARHTSYEQYF | TGCGCCAGCAGCTTGGATGCCCGACACACATCTTACGAGCAGTACTTC
TRBJ2-7 | - | TRBV7-9 | many | CASRPYDTTYEQYF | TGTGCCAGCAGGCCATACGACACCACCTACGAGCAGTACTTC
TRBJ1-2 | TRBD1 | TRBV29-1 | - | CSVKGADYGYTF | TGCAGCGTTAAGGGGGCGGACTATGGCTACACCTTC
TRBJ2-7 | TRBD2 | TRBV5-1 | many | CASSLGTSGTYEQYF | TGCGCCAGCAGCTTGGGGACTAGCGGGACCTACGAGCAGTACTTC
TRBJ2-7 | - | TRBV4-3 | few | CASSQVRAGRSEQYF | TGCGCCAGCAGCCAAGTTCGAGCCGGTAGATCTGAGCAGTACTTC
TRBJ2-1 | - | TRBV6-5 | many | CASSSTGSSYNEQFF | TGTGCCAGCAGTTCCACAGGGAGTTCCTACAATGAGCAGTTCTTC
TRBJ1-2 | - | TRBV12-3/TRBV12-4 | many | CASSPQGQNYGYTF | TGTGCCAGCAGTCCGCAGGGGCAGAACTATGGCTACACCTTC
TRBJ1-2 | - | TRBV4-1 | - | CASSQDSGDNYGYTF | TGCGCCAGCAGCCAAGATTCAGGAGACAACTATGGCTACACCTTC